These T cell receptor beta chains were read from a single sample in a study of shared clonotypes between healthy human individuals. Libraries were prepared by immunoSEQ multiplex PCR; TCRdb keeps only in-frame clonotypes and omits some of them. The sample includes around 990,000 clones, around three quarters of them seen just once. Sequencing used memory CD4+ T cells from PBMCs. The source of these receptors is a man between 18 and 29 years old in good health. Some clones in this sample may be carry-over from other donors' samples. Both conserved end residues are part of each CDR3. The D gene is left open where the match is weak. Expanded clones are given a class, and other clones once, few, many or no size at all.

V	D	J	length	size	CDR3	DNA
TRBV5-4	-	TRBJ2-6	18	-	CASSQPGQTTSGANVLTF	TGTGCCAGCAGCCAACCGGGGCAGACCACCTCTGGGGCCAACGTCCTGACTTTC
TRBV7-6	-	TRBJ2-7	14	few	CASSPTTGDYEQYF	TGTGCCAGCAGCCCCACCACGGGGGATTACGAGCAGTACTTC
TRBV28	-	TRBJ2-7	14	-	CASRLDSSSYEQYF	TGTGCCAGCAGATTGGACTCGAGCTCCTACGAGCAGTACTTC
TRBV18	-	TRBJ1-1	13	-	CASSPGLNTEAFF	TGTGCCAGCTCACCAGGGCTGAACACTGAAGCTTTCTTT
TRBV28	-	TRBJ1-4	14	few	CASSSGFPNEKLFF	TGTGCCAGCAGTTCAGGGTTTCCTAATGAAAAACTGTTTTTT
TRBV10-3	-	TRBJ2-3	15	once	CAISDMTMSTDTQYF	TGTGCCATCAGTGACATGACTATGAGCACAGATACGCAGTATTTT
TRBV6-6	TRBD1	TRBJ2-7	14	-	CASSLTGVDYEQYF	TGTGCCAGCAGCCTGACAGGGGTCGACTACGAGCAGTACTTC
TRBV28	-	TRBJ2-7	14	-	CASSIPGFSYEQYF	TGTGCCAGCAGTATACCCGGGTTTTCCTACGAGCAGTACTTC
TRBV5-4	-	TRBJ2-1	14	-	CASSFGGSYNEQFF	TGTGCCAGCAGCTTTGGGGGCTCCTACAATGAGCAGTTCTTC
TRBV2	-	TRBJ2-3	14	-	CASTRVLSTDTQYF	TGTGCCAGCACGAGGGTCTTAAGCACAGATACGCAGTATTTT